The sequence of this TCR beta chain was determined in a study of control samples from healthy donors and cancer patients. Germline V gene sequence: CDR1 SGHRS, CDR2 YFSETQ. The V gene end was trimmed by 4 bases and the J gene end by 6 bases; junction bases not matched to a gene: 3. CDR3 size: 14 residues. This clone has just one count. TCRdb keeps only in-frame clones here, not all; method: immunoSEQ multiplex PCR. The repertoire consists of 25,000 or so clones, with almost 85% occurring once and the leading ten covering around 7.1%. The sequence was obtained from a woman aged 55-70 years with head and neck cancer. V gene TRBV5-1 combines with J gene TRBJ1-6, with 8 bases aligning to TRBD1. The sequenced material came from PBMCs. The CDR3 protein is CASSMDRANSPLHF. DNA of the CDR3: TGCGCCAGCAGCATGGACAGGGCTAATTCACCCCTCCACTTT. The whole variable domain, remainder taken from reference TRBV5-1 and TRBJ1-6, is KAGVTQTPRYLIKTRGQQVTLSCSPISGHRSVSWYQQTPGQGLQFLFEYFSETQRNKGNFPGRFSGRQFSNSRSEMNVSTLELGDSALYLCASSMDRANSPLHFGNGTRLTVT.